The 3 T cell receptor beta chains below come from one sample, sequenced in a study of cytomegalovirus exposure and HLA in healthy donors. With 60 Vbeta and 13 Jbeta primers, the PCR was carried out. The table came from immunoSEQ multiplex PCR; TCRdb's copy has only in-frame clones and leaves some out. The sample holds more than 140,000 clones, about four fifths seen once. Sequencing was performed on PBMCs. These receptors originate from a man younger than 40 in good health and CMV-seropositive.

The chain uses TRBV30 and TRBJ2-7, with D tentatively TRBD1 (5 bases). From germline, CDR1 is GTSNPN and CDR2 SVGIG (reference sequence). The CDR3 extends over 14 amino acids. V lost 7 bases, J lost 4 bases, and 20 bases lay in between. The CDR3 nucleotides read TGTGCCTCGGACACGGCGATCGGTGGGTACGAGCAGTACTTC. It translates to CASDTAIGGYEQYF.

The chain couples TRBV7-2 to TRBJ2-1; a possible D gene is TRBD2 (6 bases). The CDR3 sequence is 15 residues long. The germline CDR1 and CDR2 sequences are SGHTA and FQGNSA. V was pared by 1 base and J by 7 bases, with 14 bases between. The CDR3 loop is CASSLGQGGGNEQFF. Written as DNA, the CDR3 is TGTGCCAGCAGCTTAGGTCAGGGTGGAGGGAATGAGCAGTTCTTC.

The chain couples TRBV5-6 to TRBJ2-7, with a weak D call TRBD1 (6 bases). The CDR3 loop spans 13 amino acids. Germline lookup yields CDR1 SGHDT and CDR2 YYEEEE. V was clipped by 4 bases and J by 3 bases, with 11 bases between them. The CDR3 loop reads CASSPGQRYEQYF. As DNA, the CDR3 is TGTGCCAGCAGCCCAGGACAGCGCTACGAGCAGTACTTC.